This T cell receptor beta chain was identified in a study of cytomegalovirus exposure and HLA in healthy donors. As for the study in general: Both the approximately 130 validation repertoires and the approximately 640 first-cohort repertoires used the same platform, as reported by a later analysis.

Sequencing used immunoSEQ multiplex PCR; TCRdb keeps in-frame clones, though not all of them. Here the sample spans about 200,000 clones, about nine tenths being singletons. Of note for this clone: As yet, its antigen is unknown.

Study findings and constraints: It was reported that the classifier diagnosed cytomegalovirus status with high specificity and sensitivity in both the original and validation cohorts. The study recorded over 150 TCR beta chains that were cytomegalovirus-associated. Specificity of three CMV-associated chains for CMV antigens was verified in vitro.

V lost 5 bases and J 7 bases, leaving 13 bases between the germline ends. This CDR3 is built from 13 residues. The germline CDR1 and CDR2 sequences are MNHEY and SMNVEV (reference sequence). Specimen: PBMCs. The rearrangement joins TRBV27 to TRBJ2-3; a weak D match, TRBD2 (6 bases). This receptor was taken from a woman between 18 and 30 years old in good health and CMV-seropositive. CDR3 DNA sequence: TGTGCCAGCAGTAGACGGGACTCCTATACGCAGTATTTT. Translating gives CASSRRDSYTQYF.